This TCR beta chain was retrieved from a study of T-cell memory formation after mild COVID-19. Turning to this clonotype: Its antigen is undetermined.

The V and J ends lost 0 bases and 1 base respectively, with 10 bases between them. Germline V lookup: CDR1 SGDLS, CDR2 YYNGEE. The CDR3 consists of 16 residues. Study outcomes and limitations: From day 15 to 85, contracting clones were balanced between CD4 and CD8, whereas later expanders leaned toward CD4+. Pre-infection memory already had some responding clones, implying cross-reactive memory joined. There was no confirmation that second-wave clones peaking on day 37 were SARS-CoV-2 specific.

5'RACE with constant-segment primers built TCRalpha and TCRbeta cDNA libraries with UMIs. TCRdb ran MiXCR on the 5' RACE reads and lists one entry per CDR3 protein. The sample has approximately 580,000 distinct CDR3 sequences; 20% are singletons. Specimen: PBMCs or a T cell subset sorted from them (not recorded which). This sequence joins TRBV9 and TRBJ2-2, with a possible D match to TRBD2 (5 bases). The clonotype was recovered from an adult woman who had mild COVID-19 (a few samples of this study predate the infection). Cell type and time point are not known. CDR3 DNA sequence: TGTGCCAGCAGCGTAGGTCCGAGGGTGAACACCGGGGAGCTGTTTTTT. It encodes CASSVGPRVNTGELFF.